These 3 T cell receptor beta chains were all obtained from the same sample, sequenced in a study of T cell repertoires in cytomegalovirus infection. Each CDR3 protein gets one entry after TCRdb re-called the reads with MiXCR. Seen here are some 600,000 distinct CDR3 sequences, about 24% observed once, and the top ten hold less than 10%. Sequencing was carried out using CD8+ T cells from PBMCs. The receptors originated from a human donor in good health (CMV status not recorded). Some clones in this sample may be carry-over from other donors' samples.

The chain couples TRBV29-1 to TRBJ2-2; D is unclear. The ends were cut back, 3 bases at V and 0 bases at J, with 8 bases in the middle. The CDR3 length is 14 residues. The germline CDR1 and CDR2 sequences are SQVTM and ANQGSEA. CDR3 region: CSVDQDANTGELFF. The CDR3 coding sequence is TGCAGCGTTGATCAGGACGCGAACACCGGGGAGCTGTTTTTT.

This clonotype was seen repeatedly, ten times or more. The rearrangement links TRBV7-6 to TRBJ1-4, with D tentatively TRBD1 (6 bases). V was trimmed by 1 base and J by 3 bases, leaving 12 bases between them. The CDR3 has 16 residues. The germline CDR1 and CDR2 sequences are SGHVS and FNYEAQ. The CDR3 spells CASSLGDKGPNEKLFF. The CDR3 DNA reads as TGTGCCAGCAGCTTAGGGGACAAAGGACCTAATGAAAAACTGTTTTTT.

A few counts support this clonotype. V gene TRBV7-9 combines with J gene TRBJ2-7, with 7 bases lining up with TRBD1. CDR1 SEHNR and CDR2 FQNEAQ come from the germline V gene (reference sequence). Germline trimming cut 0 bases from V and 4 bases from J; bases unmatched to any gene: 3. CDR3 length: 14 amino acids. The CDR3 DNA is TGTGCCAGCAGCTTAGCAGACAGGGAATACGAGCAGTACTTC. Residues: CASSLADREYEQYF.